The following is a T cell receptor beta chain sequence with its context. The participants were between about 18 and 89 years old and came from about two dozen US areas. Per the original methods: Estimates of nucleated cell counts were drawn from the amplification of reference gene primers. Here immunoSEQ multiplex PCR was the method, and the copy in TCRdb shows in-frame clones only, minus some. That table furnishes V, J and clone size, whereas the DNA furnished D and trimming. The sample carries 350,000 to 400,000 clones, more than 80% recorded once. This sample was taken from a study of blood T cell repertoires in COVID-19. Across the whole study: The study drew acute and convalescent COVID-19 samples from the United States, Italy and Spain.

Trimming took off 1 base at V and 7 bases at J, with 11 bases between the two ends. Per germline, CDR1 SGHTS and CDR2 YDEGEE. This CDR3 has 13 amino acids. The TCR comes from a man aged 18-30 years who had recovered from COVID-19. The source material was PBMCs or T cells enriched from blood (not recorded which). This rearrangement joins TRBV5-8 to TRBJ2-5; the D gene is possibly TRBD2 (6 bases). The DNA for the CDR3 is TGTGCCAGCAGCTTGACCGGGAGCGGGACCCAGTACTTC. It encodes CASSLTGSGTQYF.